This T cell receptor beta chain originates from a study of OX40 agonist ivuxolimab in advanced cancers. Looking at the study overall: A history of anti-PD-1, anti-PD-L1 or anti-CTLA-4 therapy was acceptable, and approximately 41% had some.

Findings and limits, study-wide: Undetermined was the antigen specificity of the expanded peripheral T cells.

Sequencing used immunoSEQ multiplex PCR; TCRdb keeps in-frame clones, though not all of them. The profile shows about 77,000 clones, around 90% of them singletons. On this clone itself: As yet, its antigen is unknown.

At cycle 4 day 1, cycle 7 day 1, and baseline, blood was sampled. The source material was CD4+ or CD8+ T cells sorted from blood, sampled in a trial of the OX40 agonist ivuxolimab. The clonotype originates from an adult with an advanced solid tumor such as melanoma, head and neck, liver or kidney cancer.

The CDR3 DNA reads as TGTGCCAGCAGCTTAAATCCTAGCGGGAGGGTGAGGAATGAGCAGTTCTTC. This encodes CASSLNPSGRVRNEQFF. The chain uses TRBV13 and TRBJ2-1, with TRBD2 matching 12 bases. J lost 7 bases, V lost 2 bases, and 9 bases had no gene match. CDR3 length: 17 residues. Looked up from germline, CDR1 is PRHDT and CDR2 is FYEKMQ (reference sequence).